The rows below give T cell receptor beta chains drawn from one sample of a study of CD8+ T cells in alopecia areata. This table comes from immunoSEQ multiplex PCR, and its TCRdb copy is limited to in-frame clones, with some not included. The sample lists roughly 170,000 clones, around 60% occurring once. Sequencing was performed on CD4+ T cells sorted from blood, taken at week 0. These receptors originate from a human donor with alopecia areata. CDR3s include the opening cysteine and the closing phenylalanine or tryptophan. Each record gives: clone size, J gene, V gene, D gene, CDR3 DNA, CDR3 protein. The D gene is left open where the match is weak. Clone size appears in some rows only: once, few, many, or a class for an expanded clone.

. TRBJ2-7 TRBV14 . TGTGCCAGCAGCCGTCCGTCCCGCTACGAGCAGTACTTC CASSRPSRYEQYF
. TRBJ2-1 TRBV2 TRBD1 TGTGCCAGCAGTGAAGCGCCCCCGGACAGGGGGACCGGGCAGTTCTTC CASSEAPPDRGTGQFF
. TRBJ2-3 TRBV29-1 . TGCAGCGAAGCGGTGGGAGGAGGGGCAGATACGCAGTATTTT CSEAVGGGADTQYF
few TRBJ2-6 TRBV5-1 . TGCGCCAGCAGCTTGGAGCAAACTCCCGGGACTGCTTACTCTGGGGCCAACGTCCTGACTTTC CASSLEQTPGTAYSGANVLTF
few TRBJ2-3 TRBV29-1 . TGCAGCGTTGAAGCGTTAAGCACGCAGTATTTT CSVEALSTQYF
few TRBJ1-2 TRBV6-5 . TGTGCCAGCAGCTCCCCCCATGGCTACACCTTC CASSSPHGYTF
. TRBJ2-3 TRBV18 TRBD1 TGTGCCAGCTCACGTCGGACAGGTGGCTCAGATACGCAGTATTTT CASSRRTGGSDTQYF
. TRBJ1-1 TRBV7-9 TRBD1 TGTGCCAGCAGCTTCTGGACAGGGGGCGTTCACACTGAAGCTTTCTTT CASSFWTGGVHTEAFF
few TRBJ2-3 TRBV5-1 . TGCGCCAGCAGCCCTCGACAGGGCACAGATACGCAGTATTTT CASSPRQGTDTQYF
once TRBJ1-2 TRBV2 . TGTGCCAGCACGGGGGACGGTGGCTACACCTTC CASTGDGGYTF
few TRBJ2-7 TRBV11-1 . TGTGCCAGCAGCCATACAGGGGAGCAGTACTTC CASSHTGEQYF
. TRBJ2-1 TRBV6-1 TRBD1 TGTGCCAGCAGTTATCTTGCAGGGGGCCATGAGCAGTTCTTC CASSYLAGGHEQFF
. TRBJ1-2 TRBV29-1 . TGCAGCGCAGGCGATCTTAACTATGGCTACACCTTC CSAGDLNYGYTF
. TRBJ1-2 TRBV30 . TGTGCCTGGAGGGCGAACGCTAACTATGGCTACACCTTC CAWRANANYGYTF
. TRBJ2-2 TRBV25-1 . TGTGCCAGCAGTGATCCTCGAGGGCGCAACACCGGGGAGCTGTTTTTT CASSDPRGRNTGELFF
. TRBJ2-1 TRBV4-1 . TGCGCCAGCAGCCAAGTCTTCGAGCAGAATGAGCAGTTCTTC CASSQVFEQNEQFF
. TRBJ2-7 TRBV5-1 . TGCGCCAGCAGCTTGGAACCAGGGCGGTACGAGCAGTACTTC CASSLEPGRYEQYF
few TRBJ1-2 TRBV29-1 . TGCAGCGTTGGACCCCCTGACGGCTACACCTTC CSVGPPDGYTF
. TRBJ1-6 TRBV5-1 . TGCGCCAGCAGCCGGACTGATTCACCCCTCCACTTT CASSRTDSPLHF
once TRBJ1-2 TRBV5-6 . TGTGCCAGCAGCTTGGCCGGGGTCAGGGTTAGCTATGGCTACACCTTC CASSLAGVRVSYGYTF
few TRBJ1-6 TRBV30 . TGTGCCTGCAACCGGGACTCAGATTCACCCCTCCACTTT CACNRDSDSPLHF
. TRBJ1-1 TRBV29-1 . TGCAGCGTTGAGGGGTTGAGGGCCACGAACACTGAAGCTTTCTTT CSVEGLRATNTEAFF
. TRBJ1-5 TRBV19 TRBD1 TGTGCCAGCCGACAGGGGAATAGCAATCAGCCCCAGCATTTT CASRQGNSNQPQHF
. TRBJ1-1 TRBV30 TRBD1 TGTGCCTGGAGTGTACAGGGGGGGCACACTGAAGCTTTCTTT CAWSVQGGHTEAFF
few TRBJ2-5 TRBV7-2 . TGTGCCAGCAGCTTAGCGTTTATGGGTCAAGAGACCCAGTACTTC CASSLAFMGQETQYF
. TRBJ2-5 TRBV30 . TGTGCCTGGAGTTTGGGGCGGATCCAAGAGACCCAGTACTTC CAWSLGRIQETQYF
. TRBJ1-2 TRBV29-1 . TGCAGCGCTAGGCGTGGGGGCTATGGCTACACCTTC CSARRGGYGYTF
. TRBJ2-2 TRBV27 TRBD1 TGTGCCAGCAGTTCACCGGGACAGGGGGCCCCCGGGGAGCTGTTTTTT CASSSPGQGAPGELFF
. TRBJ1-5 TRBV9 TRBD1 TGTGCCAGCAGCGCCGACAGGGCCGGGAATCAGCCCCAGCATTTT CASSADRAGNQPQHF
. TRBJ2-5 TRBV5-1 TRBD1 TGCGCCAGCAGCCCCCAGACAGGGGGCGAGACCCAGTACTTC CASSPQTGGETQYF
. TRBJ1-1 TRBV12-5 . TGTGCTAGTGGTTTGGTACTGGGGACCCCGATTGCTGAAGCTTTCTTT CASGLVLGTPIAEAFF
. TRBJ2-7 TRBV13 . TGTGCCAGCAGCTCAAACACCTACGAGCAGTACTTC CASSSNTYEQYF
. TRBJ1-1 TRBV29-1 . TGCAGCGCTACCCGGACCGTGGGCACTGAAGCTTTCTTT CSATRTVGTEAFF
few TRBJ2-3 TRBV14 TRBD2 TGTGCCAGCAGCCGACAGCTAGCGGCGACAGATACGCAGTATTTT CASSRQLAATDTQYF
once TRBJ1-5 TRBV2 TRBD1 TGTGCCAGCAGCCCCCGGACAGGGCCGAATCAGCCCCAGCATTTT CASSPRTGPNQPQHF
. TRBJ2-3 TRBV29-1 . TGCAGCGTTGAAGGTTCTTCCACAGATACGCAGTATTTT CSVEGSSTDTQYF
few TRBJ1-1 TRBV25-1 TRBD1 TGTGCCAGCAGTCCGCGGACAGGGGGAGTGGGCACTGAAGCTTTCTTT CASSPRTGGVGTEAFF
. TRBJ1-3 TRBV5-6 . TGTGCCAGCAGCTTGGTCGGGGTCTCTGGAAACACCATATATTTT CASSLVGVSGNTIYF
few TRBJ2-7 TRBV5-5 TRBD2 TGTGCCAGCAGCCGCTACCTGACTAGCGGGACCACCTACGAGCAGTACTTC CASSRYLTSGTTYEQYF
. TRBJ2-3 TRBV29-1 . TGCAGCTTGAAGGGCAGAGTCACAGATACGCAGTATTTT CSLKGRVTDTQYF
. TRBJ1-2 TRBV10-2 . TGCGCCAGCACCACCGACAGATATGGCTACACCTTC CASTTDRYGYTF
. TRBJ2-1 TRBV4-2 TRBD2 TGTGCCAGCAGCCCCGCCCTAGCGGGGGGTATCAATGAGCAGTTCTTC CASSPALAGGINEQFF
few TRBJ2-1 TRBV7-8 TRBD2 TGTGCCAGCAGCTTAGGTATTAGCGGGGTGGTGAATGAGCAGTTCTTC CASSLGISGVVNEQFF
few TRBJ2-1 TRBV6-1 TRBD1 TGTGCCAGCAGTGACGGGACAGGGGGCTCTCGGGCCCTGGTGCAGTTCTTC CASSDGTGGSRALVQFF
. TRBJ2-1 TRBV7-9 TRBD2 TGTGCCAGCAGCTCCCGGGGGGGGCCCCAAGATGAGCAGTTCTTC CASSSRGGPQDEQFF
. TRBJ2-3 TRBV25-1 . TGTGCCAGCAGTGAATTCGGGGGCGCAGATACGCAGTATTTT CASSEFGGADTQYF
. TRBJ1-4 TRBV7-2 . TGTGCCAGCAGCCGGGGACATGATAATGAAAAACTGTTTTTT CASSRGHDNEKLFF
. TRBJ2-7 TRBV30 TRBD2 TGTGCCGGAGGGGTTGAGCGGGGGAGCTCCTACGAGCAGTACTTC CAGGVERGSSYEQYF
. TRBJ2-1 TRBV5-1 TRBD2 TGCGCCAGCAGCTTGGCAGTGACTAGCGGGGGAGGCAATGAGCAGTTCTTC CASSLAVTSGGGNEQFF
. TRBJ2-5 TRBV4-2 TRBD2 TGTGCCAGCAGCCATGGAGCGGGGGACCGGCAAGAGACCCAGTACTTC CASSHGAGDRQETQYF
. TRBJ2-7 TRBV6-6 . TGTGCCAGCAGTTACGTGGAGAGGGGGGTCTACGAGCAGTACTTC CASSYVERGVYEQYF
. TRBJ2-5 TRBV6-1 TRBD2 TGTGCCAGCAGTGCCGGGCTAGCGGGCTCAAAAGAGACCCAGTACTTC CASSAGLAGSKETQYF
once TRBJ1-5 TRBV13 . TGTGCCAGCAGCTTAGCAGGGGTTAAGAATCAGCCCCAGCATTTT CASSLAGVKNQPQHF
. TRBJ2-2 TRBV7-8 . TGTGCCAGCAGCTTAGGGACCGGGGAGCTGTTTTTT CASSLGTGELFF
. TRBJ2-7 TRBV30 TRBD1 TGTGCCTGGAGTCGACAGGGCGGCTCCTACGAGCAGTACTTC CAWSRQGGSYEQYF